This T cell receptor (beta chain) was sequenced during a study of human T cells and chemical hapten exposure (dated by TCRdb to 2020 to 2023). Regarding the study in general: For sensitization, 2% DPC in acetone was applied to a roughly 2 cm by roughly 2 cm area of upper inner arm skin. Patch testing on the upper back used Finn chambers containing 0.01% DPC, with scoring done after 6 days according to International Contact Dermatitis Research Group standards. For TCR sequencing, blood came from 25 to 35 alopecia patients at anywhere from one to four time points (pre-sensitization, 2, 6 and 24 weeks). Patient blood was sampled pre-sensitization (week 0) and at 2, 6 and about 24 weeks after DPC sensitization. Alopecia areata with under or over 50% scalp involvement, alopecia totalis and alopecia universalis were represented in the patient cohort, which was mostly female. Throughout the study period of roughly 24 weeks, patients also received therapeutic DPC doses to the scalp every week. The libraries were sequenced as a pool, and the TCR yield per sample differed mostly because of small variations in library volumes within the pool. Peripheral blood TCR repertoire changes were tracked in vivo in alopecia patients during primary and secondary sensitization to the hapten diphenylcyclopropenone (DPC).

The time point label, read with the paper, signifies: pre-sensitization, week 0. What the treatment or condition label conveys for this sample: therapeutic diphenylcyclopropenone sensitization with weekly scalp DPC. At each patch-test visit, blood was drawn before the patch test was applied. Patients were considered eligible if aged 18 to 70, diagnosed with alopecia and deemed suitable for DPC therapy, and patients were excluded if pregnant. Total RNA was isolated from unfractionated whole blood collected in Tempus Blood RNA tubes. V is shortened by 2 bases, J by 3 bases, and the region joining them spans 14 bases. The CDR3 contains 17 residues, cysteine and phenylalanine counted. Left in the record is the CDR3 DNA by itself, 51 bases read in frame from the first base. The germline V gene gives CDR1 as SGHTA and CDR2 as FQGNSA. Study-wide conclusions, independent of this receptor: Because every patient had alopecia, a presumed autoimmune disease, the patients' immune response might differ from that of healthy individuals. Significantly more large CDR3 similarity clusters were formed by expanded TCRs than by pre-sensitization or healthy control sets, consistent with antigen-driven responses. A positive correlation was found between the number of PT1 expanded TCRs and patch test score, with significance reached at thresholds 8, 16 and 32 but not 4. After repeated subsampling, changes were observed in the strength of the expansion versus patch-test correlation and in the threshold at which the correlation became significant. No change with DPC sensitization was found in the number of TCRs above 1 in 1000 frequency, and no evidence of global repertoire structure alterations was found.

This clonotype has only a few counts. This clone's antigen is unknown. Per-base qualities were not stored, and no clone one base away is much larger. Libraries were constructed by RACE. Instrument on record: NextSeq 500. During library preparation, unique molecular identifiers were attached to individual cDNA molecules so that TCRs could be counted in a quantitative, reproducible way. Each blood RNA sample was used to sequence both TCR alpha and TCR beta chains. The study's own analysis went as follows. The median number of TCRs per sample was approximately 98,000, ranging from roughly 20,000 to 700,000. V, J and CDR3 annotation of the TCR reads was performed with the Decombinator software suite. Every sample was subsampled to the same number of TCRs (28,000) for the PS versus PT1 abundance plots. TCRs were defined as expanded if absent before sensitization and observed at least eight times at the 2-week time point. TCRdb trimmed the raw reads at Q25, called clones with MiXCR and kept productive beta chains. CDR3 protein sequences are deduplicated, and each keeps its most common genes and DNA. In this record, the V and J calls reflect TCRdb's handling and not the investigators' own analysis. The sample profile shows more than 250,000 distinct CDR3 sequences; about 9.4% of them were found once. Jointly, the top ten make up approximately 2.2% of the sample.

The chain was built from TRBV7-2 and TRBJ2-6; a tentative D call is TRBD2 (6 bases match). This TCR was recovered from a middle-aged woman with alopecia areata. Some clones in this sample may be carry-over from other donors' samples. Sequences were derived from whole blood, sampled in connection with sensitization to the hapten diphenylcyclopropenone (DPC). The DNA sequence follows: TGTGCCAGCAGCTTACGGCGGGATGGGTTTGGGGCCAACGTCCTGACTTTC. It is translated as CASSLRRDGFGANVLTF.